This T cell receptor (beta chain) was retrieved from a study of neurological immune-mediated disorders. The CDR3 length is 15 residues. J was trimmed by 4 bases and V by 2 bases; bases with no gene match: 7. The germline CDR1 and CDR2 sequences are KGHSH and LQKENI. Unsorted libraries were prepared from 2 million PBMCs held at -80 C. 5'RACE with 10-nucleotide random UMIs generated the cDNA. A single run covered 15-18 subjects with over 180 million TCR-beta sequences. Each CDR3 protein is one row after TCRdb ran MiXCR on the 5' RACE reads. Of 45,000 to 55,000 distinct CDR3 sequences listed, 3% to 4% are singletons. This clonotype was detected many times.

This TCR came from a man aged 35 to 55 with multiple sclerosis. The sequenced sample consisted of PBMCs. The genes are TRBV18 and TRBJ1-1, with 7 positions matching TRBD1. This chain's CDR3 is CASSPTSEGATEAFF. DNA of the CDR3: TGTGCCAGCTCACCAACGAGCGAGGGGGCCACTGAAGCTTTCTTT.